This T cell receptor beta chain was retrieved from a study of shared clonotypes between healthy human individuals. Study results and limitations: With few donors, the genetic and exposure-history diversity represented was limited.

The assay was run at deep level. Replicate PCRs run on unsorted PBMC used around 0.3 ug DNA, which was 25,000 to 30,000 T cell genomes. The protocol was immunoSEQ multiplex PCR, while the TCRdb copy is restricted to in-frame clones and leaves out a portion. Of around 530,000 clones detected, roughly 79% appear once; the ten largest clones hold more than 10%. To note about this clone: Its antigen is currently unknown.

There are 16 residues in the CDR3. The V end lost 4 bases, the J end lost 2 bases, and 17 bases lay between the germline ends. Germline V gene lookup returns CDR1 SNHLY and CDR2 FYNNEI. All donors qualified as healthy HIV-negative adults and had experienced no recent acute infections or vaccinations. The sequenced material came from PBMCs. This chain joins TRBV2 and TRBJ1-1; perhaps TRBD1 as D (5 bases). The sequence came from a woman aged 35 to 49 in good health. Some clones in this sample may be carry-over from other donors' samples. Here the CDR3 reads CASSASSGGGNTEAFF. CDR3 nucleotides: TGTGCCAGCAGTGCCTCCTCCGGGGGTGGAAACACTGAAGCTTTCTTT.